This TCR beta chain derives from a study of T cells after yellow fever vaccination (dated by TCRdb to the late 2010s). The study in broad terms: The SMART-Seq v4 Ultra Low Input RNA kit was used to prepare libraries from fractions with low cell numbers. To track T-cell clones before and after primary and booster YFV17D yellow fever vaccination, bulk TCR alpha and beta repertoires were sequenced longitudinally. Two healthy male donors, one aged 18 to 30 and one aged 30 to 40 years, made up the cohort. Bulk PBMC replicates and cell subsets were isolated from blood drawn at multiple timepoints before and after both primary and secondary immunization. What the work shows at the level of the full study, not this receptor alone: A small fraction of clonotypes showed up in both the CD4 and CD8 compartments, probably as a result of convergent recombination. Compared with the primary T-cell response, the secondary T-cell response was weaker but faster, peaking on day 5 rather than day 15. The study included only a couple of donors, which limits how far the findings can be generalized. After the booster, most clones that had expanded after primary vaccination were detected again (nearly 98% of CD4 and around nine tenths of CD8), suggesting broad maintenance of memory. FACS-sorted repertoires could contain abundant contaminating clonotypes from the bulk population, so computational filtering was required.

Comment on this clonotype: No cognate antigen has been identified for it. No much larger clone is present one base from it, and per-base qualities are unavailable.

The CDR3 runs 15 amino acids, cysteine and phenylalanine included. Left in the record is the CDR3 DNA by itself, 45 bases read in frame from the first base. From a lookup of the germline V gene, CDR1 and CDR2 are MNHEY and SVGAGI. Ends trimmed: V by 0 bases, J by 5 bases; bases unmatched to a gene: 4. The treatment or condition label, read with the paper, signifies: live attenuated yellow fever vaccine strain. At every blood-draw timepoint, two biological replicates of bulk PBMCs were collected. A standard Ficoll-Paque protocol was used to isolate PBMCs from peripheral blood. RNA was extracted with TriZol from bulk PBMCs, CD4 and CD8 fractions, and dextramer-positive and dextramer-negative fractions. Synthesis of TCR cDNA relied on 5'RACE template switching, a step that introduced a universal primer site along with unique molecular identifiers. Priming for cDNA synthesis came from both the TCR alpha and TCR beta constant segments. Library amplification involved two PCR steps, and the second step added sample barcodes and sequencing adapters. Sequencing of the libraries was done on either Illumina HiSeq 2500 (2x100 bp) or NovaSeq (2x150 bp). Turning to the authors' computational methods: MIGEC was used to demultiplex reads and collapse the reads into UMI consensus sequences, and MiXCR was used for V(D)J alignment. Using edgeR on replicate PBMC samples, clonotypes were called vaccine-responding if FDR was below 0.01 and the log2 fold change was above 5 up to day 15. Bulk clonotypes were assigned CD4 or CD8 identity according to which sequenced CD4 or CD8 repertoire held them at higher abundance. TCRdb reworked the public reads: Q25 trimming with fastp, MiXCR clone assembly, productive beta chains retained. Duplicate CDR3 protein sequences are folded into a single record with the most common DNA and genes. The V and J calls were not made by the authors but by TCRdb's processing. The sample includes some 550,000 distinct CDR3 sequences, with over 15% observed a single time. The leading ten clones occupy over 11% of the sample.

The origin of this receptor is a man aged 30-40 years who received the YFV17D yellow fever vaccine. The sample here was PBMCs, taken 15 days after the yellow fever booster vaccination. This sequence uses TRBV6-5 and TRBJ2-3; 8 middle bases align to TRBD2. In nucleotide form, the sequence is TGTGCCAGCAGTTACTCGACCGGGACTAGAGATACGCAGTATTTT. The encoded protein is CASSYSTGTRDTQYF.